The clone carrying this T cell receptor (beta chain) showed up just once. Antigen unknown. Measured with immunoSEQ multiplex PCR; TCRdb has only the in-frame clones, and not every one. The sample has tens of thousands of clones, less than 90% seen once; the top ten hold less than 7.5%. This sample's time point: after dendritic cell vaccination, including at tumor progression/relapse. These data come from a study of glioma-infiltrating T cells after dendritic cell vaccination. Study-wide findings and caveats: The cohort had few patients with full blood and tumor sets. Patients with more pretreatment TILs had longer time to progression and survival.

V dropped 8 bases and J dropped 9 bases, with 11 bases sitting between them. This CDR3 has 11 residues. Germline V gene sequence: CDR1 SNHLY, CDR2 FYNNEI. This sequence originates from a human donor with glioblastoma. Sample: blood, taken after dendritic cell vaccination. The chain links TRBV2 to TRBJ2-1, with a weak D call TRBD1 (6 bases). The CDR3, as DNA: TGTGCCAGCGGGGGCGTCGGTGAGCAGTTCTTC. This sequence encodes CASGGVGEQFF.